Below, one TCR beta chain is given with its context. In TCRdb, the 5' RACE reads were re-called with MiXCR into one record per CDR3 protein. The profile shows roughly 500,000 distinct CDR3 sequences, about 20% of them singletons. The sample belongs to a study of T-cell memory formation after mild COVID-19. J was trimmed by 1 base and V by 4 bases; bases with no gene match: 16. This CDR3 is 18 amino acids long. Germline V gene sequence: CDR1 SGHTA, CDR2 FQGNSA. The receptor comes from an adult woman who had mild COVID-19 (a few samples of this study predate the infection). Cell type and time point are not known. The sequencing sample was made of PBMCs or a T cell subset sorted from them (not recorded which). The chain is built from TRBV7-2 and TRBJ2-7; 7 bases align to TRBD2. In DNA form, the CDR3 reads TGTGCCAGCAGCTCAGCCGGAGGGTGGACTAGAATATCCTACGAGCAGTACTTC. Translating it yields CASSSAGGWTRISYEQYF.